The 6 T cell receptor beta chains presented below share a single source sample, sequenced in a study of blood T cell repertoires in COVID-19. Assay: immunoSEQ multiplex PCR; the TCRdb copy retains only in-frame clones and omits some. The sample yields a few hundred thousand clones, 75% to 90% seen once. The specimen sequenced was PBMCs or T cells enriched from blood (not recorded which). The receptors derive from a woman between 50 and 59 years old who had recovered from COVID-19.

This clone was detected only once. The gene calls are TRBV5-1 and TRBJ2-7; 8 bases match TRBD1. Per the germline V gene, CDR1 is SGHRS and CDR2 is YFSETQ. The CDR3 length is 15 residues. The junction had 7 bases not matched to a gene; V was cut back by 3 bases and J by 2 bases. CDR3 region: CASSSDRGFTYEQYF. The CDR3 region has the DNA TGCGCCAGCAGCTCAGACAGGGGCTTCACCTACGAGCAGTACTTC.

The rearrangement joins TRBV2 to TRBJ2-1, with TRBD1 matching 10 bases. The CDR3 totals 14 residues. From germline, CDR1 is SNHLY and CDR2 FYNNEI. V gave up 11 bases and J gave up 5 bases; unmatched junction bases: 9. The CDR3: CALSRDRGDNEQFF. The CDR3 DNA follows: TGTGCCTTATCTCGGGACAGGGGAGACAATGAGCAGTTCTTC.

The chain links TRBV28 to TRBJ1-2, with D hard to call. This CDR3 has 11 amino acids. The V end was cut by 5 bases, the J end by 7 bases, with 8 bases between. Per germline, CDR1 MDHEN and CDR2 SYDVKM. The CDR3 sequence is CASSGLRGYTF. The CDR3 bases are TGTGCCAGCAGTGGGCTCCGTGGCTACACCTTC.

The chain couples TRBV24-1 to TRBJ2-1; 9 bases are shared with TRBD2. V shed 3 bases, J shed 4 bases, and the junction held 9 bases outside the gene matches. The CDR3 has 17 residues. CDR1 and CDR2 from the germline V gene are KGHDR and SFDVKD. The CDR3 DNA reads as TGTGCCACCAGTGATGTCAAACTAGCGGGCCCTTACAATGAGCAGTTCTTC. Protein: CATSDVKLAGPYNEQFF.

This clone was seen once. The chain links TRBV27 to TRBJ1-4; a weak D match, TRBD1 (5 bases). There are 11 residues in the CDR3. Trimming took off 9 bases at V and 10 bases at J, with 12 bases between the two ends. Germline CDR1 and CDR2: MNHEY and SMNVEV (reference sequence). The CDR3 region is CASGAVGKLFF. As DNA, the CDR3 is TGTGCCAGTGGGGCGGTCGGAAAACTGTTTTTT.

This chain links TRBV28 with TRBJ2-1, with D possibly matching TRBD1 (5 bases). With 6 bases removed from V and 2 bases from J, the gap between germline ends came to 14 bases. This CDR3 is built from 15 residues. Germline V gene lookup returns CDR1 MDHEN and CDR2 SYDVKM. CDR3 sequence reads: CASRLGRAPYNEQFF. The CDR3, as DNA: TGTGCCAGCAGACTGGGCAGGGCCCCCTACAATGAGCAGTTCTTC.